This record covers a single T cell receptor (beta chain). Its antigen is as yet unknown. This specimen belongs to a study of CXCR3-negative and CXCR3-positive naive CD8 T cells. Notes on the study in general: Naive cells positive for CXCR3 carried more hydrophobic TRB CDR3s than CXCR3-negative ones. Diversity was high in both naive subsets and much lower in memory cells. Fresh PBMCs were used in most assays, and CXCR3 expression partially decreased after cryopreservation. Naive CXCR3-negative cells resembled naive CXCR3-positive cells in TRBV-TRBJ usage; memory cells differed.

Through 5' RACE with UMI labels, the TRB cDNA libraries were prepared. TCRdb reprocessed the 5' RACE reads, keeping one entry per CDR3 protein, no DNA. Its table lists around 95,000 distinct CDR3 sequences. CD45RO-CCR7+CD27+CD95- marked naive CD8+ T cells. Germline CDR1 reads SQVTM; CDR2 reads ANQGSEA. The CDR3 is 14 residues long. This chain links TRBV29-1 with TRBJ2-3; TCRdb's D call of TRBD2 is untestable without DNA. The sequenced sample was naive CXCR3+ CD8+ T cells from blood. Subset defined: CD45RO-CCR7+CD27+CD95- naive CD8+ T cells expressing CXCR3 (TNR3+). This TCR derives from a human donor in good health. Some clones in this sample may be carry-over from other donors' samples. The CDR3 is CSVAGTSSTDTQYF.